A single sample is the source of the 18 T cell receptor beta chains below, sequenced in a study of beta chain features in type 1 diabetes (dated by TCRdb to between 2018 and 2020). To prepare the library, the immunoSEQ multiplex PCR assay was applied. The entire amount of isolated RNA was reverse transcribed using the High Capacity cDNA Reverse Transcription Kit, so the sequenced TCRB transcripts were expressed ones. What TCRdb holds here is the immuneACCESS table cut down to in-frame rearrangements. Part of the clones is not present; checked against another copy, under half of the missing clones reflect an unresolved V gene, and the others are unexplained. In this sample the table shows about 320,000 clones, 13% to 15% of which occur a single time. The ten largest make up over 5.5% of the sample. Source material: central memory CD4+ T cells from blood. The receptors come from a man under 40 in good health.

The chain recombines TRBV29-1 with TRBJ2-2; D may be TRBD1 (5 bases). This CDR3 is built from 13 residues. V gave up 7 bases and J gave up 5 bases, with 14 bases separating them. From germline, CDR1 is SQVTM and CDR2 ANQGSEA. The chain's CDR3 is CSGGVGATGELFF. CDR3 in DNA: TGCAGCGGGGGTGTAGGGGCAACCGGGGAGCTGTTTTTT.

V usage is TRBV4-3 and J usage is TRBJ2-7; D gene ambiguous. Trimming pared 0 bases from V and 4 bases from J, leaving 10 bases between. The CDR3 sequence is 14 residues long. Germline values: CDR1 LGHNA, CDR2 YSLEER. CDR3 loop: CASSQDWAVYEQYF. Here the CDR3 DNA reads TGCGCCAGCAGCCAAGATTGGGCAGTATACGAGCAGTACTTC.

This chain uses TRBV27 with TRBJ1-5; 7 bases map to TRBD1. Germline-derived CDR1 and CDR2 are MNHEY and SMNVEV (reference sequence). The CDR3 has 15 residues. V was clipped by 6 bases and J by 4 bases; unmatched bases: 9. The CDR3 nucleotides read TGTGCCAGCAGGATCAGACAGGGTCAAAATCAGCCCCAGCATTTT. Amino acid sequence: CASRIRQGQNQPQHF.

This clone was detected a few times. This sequence joins TRBV19 and TRBJ1-1, with 7 nucleotides matching TRBD1. The CDR3 length is 14 residues. V lost 6 bases and J lost 1; bases outside the gene matches: 5. Germline loops: CDR1 LNHDA, CDR2 SQIVND (reference sequence). CDR3 coding DNA: TGTGCCAGTAGGGTGGGACAGCAGAACACTGAAGCTTTCTTT. Translation gives CASRVGQQNTEAFF.

Only a few counts were recorded for this clone. This chain uses TRBV5-1 with TRBJ1-1, with 8 bases identical to TRBD1. Germline-derived CDR1 and CDR2 are SGHRS and YFSETQ. Trimming removed 0 bases from V and 5 bases from J; junction bases left unmatched: 6. The CDR3 spans 15 residues. This CDR3 is CASSLEQGVSTEAFF. CDR3 bases: TGCGCCAGCAGCTTGGAACAGGGGGTATCGACTGAAGCTTTCTTT.

This clone has only a few counts. The chain recombines TRBV7-9 with TRBJ1-2; 10 nucleotides align to TRBD1. In germline, CDR1 is SEHNR, CDR2 FQNEAQ (reference sequence). The CDR3 has 16 amino acids. V lost 4 bases to trimming and J lost 7 bases; unmatched junction nucleotides: 12. DNA for the CDR3: TGTGCCAGCAGCTATAGCTCCTCGACAGGGGGCTTTGGCTACACCTTC. Its translation: CASSYSSSTGGFGYTF.

V is TRBV7-6 and J is TRBJ1-6; no firm D call. CDR1 and CDR2 (germline): SGHVS, FNYEAQ. The V gene lost 5 bases and the J gene lost 5 bases, with 7 bases spanning the gap. The CDR3 spans 13 residues. CDR3: CASSRTDNSPLHF. CDR3 DNA: TGTGCCAGCAGCCGGACGGATAATTCACCCCTCCACTTT.

This clone was seen only a few times. The chain couples TRBV7-2 to TRBJ2-7, with D possibly matching TRBD2 (5 bases). Trimming cost V 2 bases and J 5 bases, with 16 bases left between them. The CDR3 sequence is 15 residues long. Germline V lookup: CDR1 SGHTA, CDR2 FQGNSA. This CDR3 reads CASSLRAPSPDEQYF. The CDR3, as DNA: TGTGCCAGCAGCTTACGTGCGCCTAGCCCCGACGAGCAGTACTTC. The whole variable domain, remainder taken from reference TRBV7-2 and TRBJ2-7, is GAGVSQSPSNKVTEKGKDVELRCDPISGHTALYWYRQSLGQGLEFLIYFQGNSAPDKSGLPSDRFSAERTGGSVSTLTIQRTQQEDSAVYLCASSLRAPSPDEQYFGPGTRLTVT.

This clone was observed a handful of times. This chain connects TRBV5-6 to TRBJ2-1, with TRBD2 matching over 11 bases. The CDR3 covers 15 residues. V dropped 4 bases and J dropped 4; count of bases not matched to a gene: 4. The germline V gene encodes CDR1 SGHDT and CDR2 YYEEEE. Here the CDR3 DNA reads TGTGCCAGCAGCCTCATAGCGGGAGGGTACAATGAGCAGTTCTTC. Translating gives CASSLIAGGYNEQFF.

V gene TRBV4-2 combines with J gene TRBJ2-1; no clear D. Germline V CDR1 and CDR2: LGHNA, YNFKEQ. This CDR3 has 12 amino acids. V was shortened by 1 base and J by 7 bases, with 5 bases between the two germline ends. The CDR3 protein is CASSQVRNEQFF. Written as DNA, the CDR3 is TGTGCCAGCAGCCAAGTTAGGAATGAGCAGTTCTTC.

This clone was recorded a few times. This rearrangement joins TRBV4-1 to TRBJ1-4, with D possibly being TRBD1 (5 bases). V was cut by 4 bases and J by 5 bases, with 11 bases left in between. This CDR3 region has 14 residues. Looked up from germline, CDR1 is MGHRA and CDR2 is YSYEKL. CDR3 region: CASSPGPGNEKLFF. CDR3 bases: TGCGCCAGCAGCCCCGGACCAGGGAATGAAAAACTGTTTTTT.

The rearrangement uses TRBV11-3 and TRBJ2-1, with 7 bases aligning to TRBD2. The trim removed 8 bases at V and 5 bases at J, leaving 6 bases unmatched. This CDR3 is built from 13 residues. The germline V gene has CDR1 SGHNT and CDR2 YENEEA. CDR3 in amino acids: CASGREQNNEQFF. CDR3 bases: TGTGCCAGCGGGCGGGAGCAGAACAATGAGCAGTTCTTC.

The V gene is TRBV5-4, the J gene TRBJ2-6; 8 bases are shared with TRBD1. After removal of 0 bases from V and 4 bases from J, the junction contained 3 bases not matched to a gene. From germline, CDR1 is SGHNT and CDR2 YYREEE (reference sequence). The CDR3 runs to 16 residues. CDR3 protein: CASSLDRGSGANVLTF. The CDR3 DNA follows: TGTGCCAGCAGCTTGGACAGGGGGAGCGGGGCCAACGTCCTGACTTTC.

This clone showed up many times. The DNA for the CDR3 is TGTGCCAGCAGCGTCGGGACAGGGGTTTCCACAGATACGCAGTATTTT. This codes for CASSVGTGVSTDTQYF. The V and J genes are TRBV9 and TRBJ2-3; 10 nucleotides agree with TRBD1. V lost 2 bases, J lost 2 bases, and 5 bases stayed unmatched. The CDR3 contains 16 residues. The germline V gene has CDR1 SGDLS and CDR2 YYNGEE.

V is TRBV7-2 and J is TRBJ1-2; D unclear. CDR3 size: 12 residues. Germline V gene sequence: CDR1 SGHTA, CDR2 FQGNSA. The V end was cut by 5 bases, the J end by 8 bases, with 12 bases between. CDR3 DNA sequence: TGTGCCAGCAGCAGAGATCTGGGGGGCTACACCTTC. Translated, it gives CASSRDLGGYTF.

The rearrangement links TRBV28 to TRBJ1-5; TRBD1 matches 7 bases. V was clipped by 4 bases and J by 6 bases; unmatched bases: 15. The CDR3 sequence is 17 residues long. CDR1 is MDHEN, CDR2 SYDVKM, per germline. CDR3 DNA sequence: TGTGCCAGCAGTTCTGGTTTTAAGGGCAGGGGGATTCAGCCCCAGCATTTT. Encoded protein: CASSSGFKGRGIQPQHF.

This clone came up a few times. The chain carries TRBV6-5 and TRBJ2-7; 7 positions agree with TRBD2. The germline CDR1 and CDR2 sequences are MNHEY and SVGAGI. Losses at the gene ends were 8 bases for V and 1 base for J; bases not matched to a gene: 8. This CDR3 has 14 residues. In DNA form, the CDR3 reads TGTGCCAGCCGGGGGGAGCGGAGTTCCTACGAGCAGTACTTC. This encodes CASRGERSSYEQYF.

J is TRBJ2-1 and V is TRBV5-1; 12 bases match TRBD2. V was clipped by 4 bases and J by 7 bases; unmatched bases: 3. CDR1 is SGHRS and CDR2 is YFSETQ in the germline V gene. The CDR3 sequence is 14 residues long. CDR3 nucleotide sequence: TGCGCCAGCAGCCCCGGGACTAGCGGGAATGAGCAGTTCTTC. This gives the protein CASSPGTSGNEQFF.